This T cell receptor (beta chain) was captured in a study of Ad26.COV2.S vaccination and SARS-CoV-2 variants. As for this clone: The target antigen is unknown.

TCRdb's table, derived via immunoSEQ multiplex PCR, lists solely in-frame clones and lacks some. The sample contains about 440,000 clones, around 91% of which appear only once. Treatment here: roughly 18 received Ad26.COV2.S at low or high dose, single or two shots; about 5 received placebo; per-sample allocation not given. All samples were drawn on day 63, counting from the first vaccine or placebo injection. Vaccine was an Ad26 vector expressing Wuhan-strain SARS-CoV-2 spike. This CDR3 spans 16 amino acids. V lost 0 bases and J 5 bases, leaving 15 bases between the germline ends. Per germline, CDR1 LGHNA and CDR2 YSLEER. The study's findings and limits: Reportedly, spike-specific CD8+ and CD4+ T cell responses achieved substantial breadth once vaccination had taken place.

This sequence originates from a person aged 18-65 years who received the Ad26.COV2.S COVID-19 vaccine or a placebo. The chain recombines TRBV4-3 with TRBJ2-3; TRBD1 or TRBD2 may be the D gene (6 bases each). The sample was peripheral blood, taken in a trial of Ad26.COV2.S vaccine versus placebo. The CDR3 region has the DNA TGCGCCAGCAGCCAAGATGAGGGGGGTAAGGGAGATACGCAGTATTTT. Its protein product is CASSQDEGGKGDTQYF.